These T cell receptor beta chains were read from a single sample in a study of shared clonotypes between healthy human individuals. TCRdb keeps only in-frame clones here, not all; method: immunoSEQ multiplex PCR. The sample carries approximately 1.4 million clones, 98% recorded once. What was sequenced was naive CD4+ T cells sorted from blood. Source of these receptors: a man aged 25 to 40 in good health. The CDR3 runs from the conserved cysteine through the conserved F or W.

v_call | cdr3_aa
TRBV28 | CASSTGVYEQYF
TRBV5-1 | CASGLAGANTGELFF
TRBV2 | CASRTGRPQETQYF
TRBV27 | CASSLFSRGLNNEQFF
TRBV30 | CAWTGGNTEAFF
TRBV27 | CASKDGQARYEQYF
TRBV30 | CAWSVQGVTEAFF
TRBV5-1 | CASRLAEGYYEQYF
TRBV19 | CASRRGGGQETQYF
TRBV28 | CASSFGHLYEQYF
TRBV28 | CAGGTGNQPQHF
TRBV2 | CASRYEQPQHF
TRBV5-1 | CASSLGAGQIRDTQYF
TRBV2 | CASSDPGGGGQPQHF
TRBV5-1 | CASSYRTSGRAWEQFF
TRBV7-2 | CASSLLGPDTQYF